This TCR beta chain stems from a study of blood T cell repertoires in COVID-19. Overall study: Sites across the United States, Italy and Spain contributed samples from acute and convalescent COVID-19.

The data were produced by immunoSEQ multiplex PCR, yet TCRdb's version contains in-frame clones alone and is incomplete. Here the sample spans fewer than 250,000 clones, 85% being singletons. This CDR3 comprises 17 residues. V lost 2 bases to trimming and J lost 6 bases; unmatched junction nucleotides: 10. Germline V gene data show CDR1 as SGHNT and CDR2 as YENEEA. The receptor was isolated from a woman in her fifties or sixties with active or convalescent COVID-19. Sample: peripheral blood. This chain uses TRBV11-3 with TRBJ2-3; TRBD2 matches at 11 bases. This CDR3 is CASSLWLAGGLLDTQYF. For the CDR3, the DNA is TGTGCCAGCAGCTTATGGCTAGCGGGAGGCCTACTGGATACGCAGTATTTT.